Reported below is one T cell receptor beta chain. The data were obtained in a study of blood T cell repertoires in COVID-19. Study context: The analysed material was cDNA or gDNA that came from T cells, B-cell-depleted T cells, or PBMCs.

Per the authors' pipeline: Counts of nucleated cells, estimated from reference gene primer amplification, were obtained. Using immunoSEQ multiplex PCR, the repertoire was profiled, and TCRdb retains in-frame clones only, with some absent. V and J calls and clone size are as listed in that table; D and trimming were resolved from the DNA. Of about 69,000 clones in the sample, about 90% were seen once. Followed longitudinally, the Seattle patients had been enrolled during active infection. CDR1 is MNHEY and CDR2 is SVGAGI in the germline V gene. The CDR3 loop spans 15 amino acids. Trimming at V came to 4 bases and at J to 5 bases, leaving 9 bases not matched to a gene.

The J gene is TRBJ2-7, the V gene TRBV6-5; 9 bases align to TRBD1. This clonotype was sampled from a man aged 40-55 years with COVID-19, enrolled during active disease. The sequencing sample was made of peripheral blood. CDR3 DNA: TGTGCCAGCAGTTGGGCTACCGGGACAGGGAACGAGCAGTACTTC. Translating gives CASSWATGTGNEQYF.